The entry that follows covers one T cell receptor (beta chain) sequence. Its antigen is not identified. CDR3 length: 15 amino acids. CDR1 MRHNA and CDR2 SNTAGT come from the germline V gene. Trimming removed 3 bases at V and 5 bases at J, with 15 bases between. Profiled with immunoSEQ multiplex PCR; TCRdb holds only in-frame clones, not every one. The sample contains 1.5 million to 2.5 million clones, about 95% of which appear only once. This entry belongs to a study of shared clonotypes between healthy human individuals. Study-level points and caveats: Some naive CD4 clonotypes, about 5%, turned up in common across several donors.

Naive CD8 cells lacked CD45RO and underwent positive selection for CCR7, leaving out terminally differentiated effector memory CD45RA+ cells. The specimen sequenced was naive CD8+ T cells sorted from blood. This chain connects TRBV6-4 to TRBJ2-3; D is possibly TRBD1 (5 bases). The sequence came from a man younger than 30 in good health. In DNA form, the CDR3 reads TGTGCCAGCAGTGATCAAGGATGGGGCAAAGATACGCAGTATTTT. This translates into CASSDQGWGKDTQYF.